There are many counts of the clone carrying this T cell receptor beta chain. Germline V CDR1 and CDR2: LNHDA, SQIVND (reference sequence). Trimming removed 9 bases at V and 7 bases at J, with 10 bases between. The CDR3 is 12 amino acids. The record originates from a study of blood T cell repertoires in COVID-19. Study at large: The study drew acute and convalescent COVID-19 samples from the United States, Italy and Spain. Nucleic acid was either cDNA or gDNA, and it came from T cells, B-cell-depleted T cells, or PBMCs.

As handled by the study authors: Estimation of nucleated cell counts relied on the amplification of reference gene primers. Here immunoSEQ multiplex PCR was the method, and the copy in TCRdb shows in-frame clones only, minus some. V and J calls and clone size are as listed in that table; D and trimming were resolved from the DNA. Among roughly 200,000 clones listed, approximately 84% were seen once. This sequence originates from an elderly woman with acute or convalescent COVID-19. Material for sequencing was peripheral blood. V is TRBV19 and J is TRBJ1-6; D is undetermined. CDR3 residues: CASQLGNSPLHF. DNA of the CDR3: TGTGCCAGCCAACTAGGAAATTCACCCCTCCACTTT.